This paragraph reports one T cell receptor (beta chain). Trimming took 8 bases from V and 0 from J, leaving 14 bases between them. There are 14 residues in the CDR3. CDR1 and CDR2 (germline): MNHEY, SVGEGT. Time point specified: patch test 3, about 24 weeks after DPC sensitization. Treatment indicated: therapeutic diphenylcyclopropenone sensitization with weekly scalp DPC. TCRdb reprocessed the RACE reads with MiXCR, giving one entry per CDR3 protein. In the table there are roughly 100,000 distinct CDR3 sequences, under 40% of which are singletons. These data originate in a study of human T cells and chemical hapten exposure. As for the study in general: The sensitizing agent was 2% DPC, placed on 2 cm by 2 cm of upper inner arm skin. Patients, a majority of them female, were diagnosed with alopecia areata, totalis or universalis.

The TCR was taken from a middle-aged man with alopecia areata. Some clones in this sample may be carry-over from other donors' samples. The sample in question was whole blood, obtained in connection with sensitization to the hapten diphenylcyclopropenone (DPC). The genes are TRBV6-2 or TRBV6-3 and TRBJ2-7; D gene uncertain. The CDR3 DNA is TGTGCCAGCCTAACTCTCAGGCCCTCCTACGAGCAGTACGTC. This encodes CASLTLRPSYEQYV.